The 19 T cell receptor beta chains below all came from one sample that was sequenced in a study of T cell repertoires in cytomegalovirus infection. No antigens are known for them. TCRdb re-called the reads with MiXCR, one entry per CDR3 protein. The sample lists hundreds of thousands of distinct CDR3 sequences; 40% to 50% were seen once. Here the sequenced sample was cultured PBMCs, taken from culture after CMV antigen stimulation. The receptors stem from a human donor in good health (CMV status not recorded). Some clones in this sample may be carry-over from other donors' samples.

The chain has TRBV20-1 and TRBJ1-1, with 7 bases lining up with TRBD1. This CDR3 contains 16 residues. J lost 3 bases, V lost 1 base, and 11 bases had no gene match. Germline lookup yields CDR1 DFQATT and CDR2 SNEGSKA (reference sequence). The CDR3 coding sequence is TGCAGTGCTAGAGGTCGAGGGGAGGGGGCGGACACTGAAGCTTTCTTT. Translation: CSARGRGEGADTEAFF.

This chain links TRBV7-2 with TRBJ2-5; possibly TRBD2 for D (5 bases). This CDR3 region has 14 residues. The V gene's germline CDR1 is SGHTA and CDR2 FQGNSA. Trimming took off 7 bases at V and 5 bases at J, with 17 bases between the two ends. The CDR3 sequence: CASTIIGWRETQYF. The CDR3 region has the DNA TGTGCCAGCACCATAATAGGGTGGAGGGAGACCCAGTACTTC.

The chain couples TRBV7-2 to TRBJ2-2; maybe TRBD1 (5 bases). CDR1 and CDR2 from the germline V gene are SGHTA and FQGNSA. Trimming took 5 bases from V and 1 from J, leaving 11 bases between them. The CDR3 runs to 15 residues. The CDR3 is CASSVSGKNTGELFF. CDR3 sequence (DNA): TGTGCCAGCAGCGTATCAGGGAAGAACACCGGGGAGCTGTTTTTT.

This clonotype was counted a few times. The chain uses TRBV6-1 and TRBJ2-1; 8 bases are shared with TRBD2. V shed 6 bases and J 7 bases; nucleotides not matched to a gene: 14. The CDR3 is made up of 16 amino acids. The germline gives CDR1 MNHNS, CDR2 SASEGT. The CDR3 DNA reads TGTGCCAGCAGCGTTCGGACTAGCTCTGTAAGGAATGAGCAGTTCTTC. Its protein is CASSVRTSSVRNEQFF.

This clonotype was counted between two and nine times. The CDR3 sequence: CASTLPAAETQYF. Written as DNA, the CDR3 is TGTGCCAGCACCTTACCCGCCGCCGAGACCCAGTACTTC. The V call is TRBV28, the J call TRBJ2-5, with D uncertain. CDR3 length equals 13 residues. The germline V and J ends were trimmed by 7 bases and 5 bases, with 14 bases remaining between them. Germline CDR1 MDHEN, CDR2 SYDVKM.

This clonotype showed up many times. The gene calls are TRBV7-2 and TRBJ2-1; 12 bases are a match to TRBD2. V lost 3 bases and J lost 8; bases outside the gene matches: 5. The CDR3 totals 15 residues. Looked up from germline, CDR1 is SGHTA and CDR2 is FQGNSA. CDR3 sequence reads: CASSFTSGGWYEQFF. CDR3 sequence (DNA): TGTGCCAGCAGCTTTACTAGCGGGGGGTGGTATGAGCAGTTCTTC.

This sequence joins TRBV28 and TRBJ2-5, with a possible D match to TRBD2 (5 bases). Germline CDR1 is MDHEN and CDR2 is SYDVKM. CDR3 length: 15 amino acids. V lost 5 bases and J lost 4, with 17 bases in between. DNA of the CDR3: TGTGCCAGCAGTCCCGCCGGGCTAGCATTAGAGACCCAGTACTTC. Translating it yields CASSPAGLALETQYF.

This clonotype showed up many times. The chain joins TRBV7-2 to TRBJ1-4; D is undetermined. CDR3 length: 13 residues. The germline gives CDR1 SGHTA, CDR2 FQGNSA. The V end was cut by 1 base, the J end by 8 bases, with 8 bases between. In DNA form, the CDR3 reads TGTGCCAGCAGCTTAGTGATGGGGGAAAAACTGTTTTTT. It codes for CASSLVMGEKLFF.

This clonotype was seen more than once but under ten times. The V call is TRBV11-2, the J call TRBJ1-2; possible D gene TRBD1, 6 bases. This CDR3 is 17 amino acids long. The germline V gene encodes CDR1 SGHAT and CDR2 FQNNGV. V lost 5 bases, J lost 1 base, and 20 bases lay in between. As DNA, the CDR3 is TGTGCCAGCAGCCCATTGTCGGACAGTTATTTTAACTATGGCTACACCTTC. Its translation is CASSPLSDSYFNYGYTF.

This chain uses TRBV2 with TRBJ2-3; 9 bases agree with TRBD2. The germline V gene has CDR1 SNHLY and CDR2 FYNNEI. The CDR3 contains 16 residues. With 8 bases clipped from V and 2 bases from J, the junction kept 11 bases outside the gene matches. The CDR3 DNA reads TGTGCCAGCGCATTCCCAGCGGGGGGAATCACAGATACGCAGTATTTT. Protein: CASAFPAGGITDTQYF.

V and J are TRBV7-6 and TRBJ2-2, with TRBD2 matching 8 bases. The CDR3 runs to 16 residues. The J segment lost 4 bases and the V segment lost 2 bases, leaving 6 bases of the junction unmatched. The V gene's germline CDR1 is SGHVS and CDR2 FNYEAQ. DNA for the CDR3: TGTGCCAGCAGCTTACTCGGGAGGGGAGCCACCGGGGAGCTGTTTTTT. Translating it yields CASSLLGRGATGELFF.

V and J are TRBV5-4 and TRBJ2-5, with 8 bases fitting TRBD1. J gave up 3 bases and V 5 bases, and 12 bases lay outside the gene matches. Germline V gene data show CDR1 as SGHNT and CDR2 as YYREEE (reference sequence). This CDR3 comprises 16 residues. The CDR3 DNA sequence: TGTGCCAGCAGTCCGACAGGGGAGTGGACAAAAGAGACCCAGTACTTC. Translation gives CASSPTGEWTKETQYF.

The chain combines TRBV28 with TRBJ1-1, with D maybe TRBD1 (6 bases). V lost 7 bases, J lost 8 bases, and 17 bases lay in between. Germline V gene lookup returns CDR1 MDHEN and CDR2 SYDVKM. The CDR3 runs to 13 residues. The CDR3 protein is CASTLLDSVEAFF. The CDR3 nucleotides are TGTGCCAGCACCCTACTGGACAGCGTAGAAGCTTTCTTT.

The J gene is TRBJ2-7, the V gene TRBV12-3 or TRBV12-4; 9 bases line up with TRBD1. Trimming at V came to 5 bases and at J to 5 bases, leaving 10 bases not matched to a gene. CDR3 length: 15 amino acids. The CDR3 sequence is CASSKGGQGLNEQYF. CDR3 nucleotide sequence: TGTGCCAGCAGTAAGGGGGGACAGGGCCTAAACGAGCAGTACTTC.

This clonotype has a single count. The genes are TRBV11-2 and TRBJ2-5; 7 bases agree with TRBD1. Germline CDR1 and CDR2: SGHAT and FQNNGV. The CDR3 totals 15 residues. Trimming took 4 bases from V and 5 from J; bases not matched to a gene: 10. CDR3 amino acids: CASSSLRGRRETQYF. In DNA form, the CDR3 reads TGTGCCAGCAGCTCCCTAAGGGGGCGCCGGGAGACCCAGTACTTC.

V usage is TRBV7-2 and J usage is TRBJ1-5, with D unclear. Trimming shortened V by 4 bases and J by 5 bases, and 9 bases separated the two germline ends. The CDR3 extends over 13 amino acids. Per the germline V gene, CDR1 is SGHTA and CDR2 is FQGNSA. In DNA form, the CDR3 reads TGTGCCAGCAGCTCCCAAGGTGATCAGCCCCAGCATTTT. This encodes CASSSQGDQPQHF.

The CDR3 region is CASSLVRGLAWNEQFF. The CDR3 DNA reads TGTGCCAGCAGCTTAGTTCGTGGACTAGCGTGGAATGAGCAGTTCTTC. The chain combines TRBV11-2 with TRBJ2-1, with 9 bases lining up with TRBD2. The CDR3 spans 16 residues. The V and J ends lost 1 base and 7 bases, in that order; junction bases with no gene match: 8. Germline-derived CDR1 and CDR2 are SGHAT and FQNNGV.

This chain links TRBV11-2 with TRBJ2-2; 11 nucleotides align to TRBD2. Germline CDR1 and CDR2: SGHAT and FQNNGV. Trimming removed 2 bases from V and 1 base from J; junction bases left unmatched: 6. This CDR3 contains 18 residues. The CDR3 DNA reads TGTGCCAGCAGCTTATGGCTAGCGGGGGGCCTGAACACCGGGGAGCTGTTTTTT. Translating gives CASSLWLAGGLNTGELFF.

The chain recombines TRBV12-3 or TRBV12-4 with TRBJ1-5; no clear D. V dropped 5 bases and J dropped 4 bases, with 9 bases sitting between them. This CDR3 contains 13 residues. In DNA, the CDR3 is TGTGCCAGCAGTACGAGGTCAAATCAGCCCCAGCATTTT. It translates to CASSTRSNQPQHF.